This TCR beta chain derives from a study of OX40 agonist ivuxolimab in advanced cancers. As for the study in general: One patient with hepatocellular carcinoma and two with cutaneous melanoma, three in all, had partial responses.

Notes on the study in general: Relative to CD4+, CD8+ T cells held more expanded clones on average.

The germline V and J ends were trimmed by 0 bases and 3 bases, with 16 bases remaining between them. CDR3 length: 17 amino acids. Germline loops: CDR1 LGHNA, CDR2 YNFKEQ. As concerns this clone: Its antigen is not identified.

Measured with immunoSEQ multiplex PCR; TCRdb has only the in-frame clones, and not every one. The sample includes about 77,000 clones, 85% seen only once; the top ten take roughly 0.62%. The receptor comes from an adult with an advanced solid tumor such as melanoma, head and neck, liver or kidney cancer. J is TRBJ2-3 and V is TRBV4-2; maybe TRBD1 (7 bases). The sequencing used CD4+ or CD8+ T cells sorted from blood, collected in a trial of the OX40 agonist ivuxolimab. CDR3 loop: CASSQDEARGRTDTQYF. The CDR3 nucleotides read TGTGCCAGCAGCCAAGATGAGGCCAGGGGGAGGACAGATACGCAGTATTTT.